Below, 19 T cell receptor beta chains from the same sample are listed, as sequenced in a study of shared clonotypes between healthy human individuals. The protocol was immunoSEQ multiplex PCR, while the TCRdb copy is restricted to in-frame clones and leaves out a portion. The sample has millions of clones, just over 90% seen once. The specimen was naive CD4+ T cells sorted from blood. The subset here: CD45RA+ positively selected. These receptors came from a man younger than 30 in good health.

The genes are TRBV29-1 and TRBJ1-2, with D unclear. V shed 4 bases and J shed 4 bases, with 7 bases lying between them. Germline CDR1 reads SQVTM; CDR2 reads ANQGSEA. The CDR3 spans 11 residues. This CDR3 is CSVVDSYGYTF. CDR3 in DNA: TGCAGCGTTGTGGATAGCTATGGCTACACCTTC.

The CDR3 DNA reads TGTGCCAGCAGCTTCATGGACAGGGATCAGCCCCAGCATTTT. It yields the protein CASSFMDRDQPQHF. The chain recombines TRBV5-6 with TRBJ1-5, with TRBD1 identical over 8 bases. Trimming at V came to 2 bases and at J to 5 bases, leaving 3 bases not matched to a gene. Germline loops: CDR1 SGHDT, CDR2 YYEEEE. The CDR3 has 14 amino acids.

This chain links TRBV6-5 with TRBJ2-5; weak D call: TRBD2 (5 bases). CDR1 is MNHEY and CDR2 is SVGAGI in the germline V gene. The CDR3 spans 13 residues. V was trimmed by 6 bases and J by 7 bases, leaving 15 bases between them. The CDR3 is CASRPTILATQYF. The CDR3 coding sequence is TGTGCCAGCAGACCGACTATTCTGGCGACCCAGTACTTC.

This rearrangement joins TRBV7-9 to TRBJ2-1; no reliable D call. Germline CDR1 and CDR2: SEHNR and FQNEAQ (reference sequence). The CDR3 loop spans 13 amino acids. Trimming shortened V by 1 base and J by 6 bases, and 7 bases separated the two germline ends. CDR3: CASSLEVVNEQFF. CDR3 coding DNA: TGTGCCAGCAGCTTAGAAGTGGTCAATGAGCAGTTCTTC. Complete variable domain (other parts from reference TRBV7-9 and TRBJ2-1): DTGVSQNPRHKITKRGQNVTFRCDPISEHNRLYWYRQTLGQGPEFLTYFQNEAQLEKSRLLSDRFSAERPKGSFSTLEIQRTEQGDSAMYLCASSLEVVNEQFFGPGTRLTVL.

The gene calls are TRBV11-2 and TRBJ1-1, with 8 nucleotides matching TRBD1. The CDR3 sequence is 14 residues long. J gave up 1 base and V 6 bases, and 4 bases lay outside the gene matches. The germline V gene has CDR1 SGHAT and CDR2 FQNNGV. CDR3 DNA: TGTGCCAGCAGGGATGGACAGGGGAACACTGAAGCTTTCTTT. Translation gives CASRDGQGNTEAFF.

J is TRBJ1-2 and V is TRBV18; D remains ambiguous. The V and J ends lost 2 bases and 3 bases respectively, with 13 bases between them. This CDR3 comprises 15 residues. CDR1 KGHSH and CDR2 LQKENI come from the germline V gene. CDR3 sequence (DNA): TGTGCCAGCTCACCATCTGTCGGCCAGGACTATGGCTACACCTTC. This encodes CASSPSVGQDYGYTF.

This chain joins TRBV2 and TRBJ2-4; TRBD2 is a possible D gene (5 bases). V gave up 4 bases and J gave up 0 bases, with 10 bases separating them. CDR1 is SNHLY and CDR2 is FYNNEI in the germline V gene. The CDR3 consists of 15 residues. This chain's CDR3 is CASSGRGLAKNIQYF. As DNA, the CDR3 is TGTGCCAGCAGTGGCCGGGGTCTAGCCAAAAACATTCAGTACTTC.

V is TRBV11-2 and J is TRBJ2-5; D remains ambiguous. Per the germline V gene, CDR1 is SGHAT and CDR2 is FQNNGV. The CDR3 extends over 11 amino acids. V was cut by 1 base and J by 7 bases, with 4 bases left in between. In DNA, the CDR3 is TGTGCCAGCAGCTTAGGGAGGACCCAGTACTTC. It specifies CASSLGRTQYF.

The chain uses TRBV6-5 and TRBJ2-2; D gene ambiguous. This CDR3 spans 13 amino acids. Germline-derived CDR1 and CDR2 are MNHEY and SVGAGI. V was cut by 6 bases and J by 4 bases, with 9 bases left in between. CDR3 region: CASSKRSTGELFF. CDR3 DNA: TGTGCCAGCAGCAAGCGAAGCACCGGGGAGCTGTTTTTT.

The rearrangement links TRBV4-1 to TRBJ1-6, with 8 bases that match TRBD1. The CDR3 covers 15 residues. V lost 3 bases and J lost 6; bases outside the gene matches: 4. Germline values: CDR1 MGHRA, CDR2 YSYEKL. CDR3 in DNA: TGCGCCAGCAGCCAGTCGCAGGGGGCTAATTCACCCCTCCACTTT. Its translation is CASSQSQGANSPLHF.

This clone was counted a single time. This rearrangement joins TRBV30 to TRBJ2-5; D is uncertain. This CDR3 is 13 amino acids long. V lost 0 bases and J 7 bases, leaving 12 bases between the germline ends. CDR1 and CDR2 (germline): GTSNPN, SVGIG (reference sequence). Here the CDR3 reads CAWSVSGPGTQYF. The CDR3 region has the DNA TGTGCCTGGAGTGTATCGGGTCCAGGGACCCAGTACTTC.

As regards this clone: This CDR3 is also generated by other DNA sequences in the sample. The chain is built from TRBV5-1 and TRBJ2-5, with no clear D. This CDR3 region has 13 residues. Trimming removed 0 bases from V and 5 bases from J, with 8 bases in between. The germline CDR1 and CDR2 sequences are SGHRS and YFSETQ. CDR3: CASSLEGLETQYF. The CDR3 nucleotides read TGCGCCAGCAGCTTGGAGGGTTTGGAGACCCAGTACTTC.

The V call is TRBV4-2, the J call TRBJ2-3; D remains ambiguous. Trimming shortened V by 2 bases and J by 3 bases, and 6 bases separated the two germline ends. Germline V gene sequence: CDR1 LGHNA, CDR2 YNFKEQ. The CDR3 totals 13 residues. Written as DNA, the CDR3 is TGTGCCAGCAGCCAATTTGCGACAGATACGCAGTATTTT. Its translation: CASSQFATDTQYF.

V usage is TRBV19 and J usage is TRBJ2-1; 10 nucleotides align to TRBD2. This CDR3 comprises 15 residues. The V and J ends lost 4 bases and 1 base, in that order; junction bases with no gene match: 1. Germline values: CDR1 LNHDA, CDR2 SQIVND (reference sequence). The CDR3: CASSKTSGSYNEQFF. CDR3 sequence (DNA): TGTGCCAGTAGTAAGACTAGCGGGTCCTACAATGAGCAGTTCTTC.

Written as DNA, the CDR3 is TGTGCCAGCTCTCCCCTCGTGACCTACGAGCAGTACTTC. It yields the protein CASSPLVTYEQYF. The chain uses TRBV18 and TRBJ2-7, with D uncertain. V dropped 6 bases and J dropped 2 bases, with 11 bases sitting between them. This CDR3 has 13 amino acids. In germline, CDR1 is KGHSH, CDR2 LQKENI.

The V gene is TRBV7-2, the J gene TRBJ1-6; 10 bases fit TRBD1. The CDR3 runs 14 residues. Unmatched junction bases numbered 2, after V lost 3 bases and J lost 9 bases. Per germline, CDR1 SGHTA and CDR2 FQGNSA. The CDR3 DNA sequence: TGTGCCAGCAGCTTGACAGGGGGCGGTTCACCCCTCCACTTT. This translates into CASSLTGGGSPLHF.

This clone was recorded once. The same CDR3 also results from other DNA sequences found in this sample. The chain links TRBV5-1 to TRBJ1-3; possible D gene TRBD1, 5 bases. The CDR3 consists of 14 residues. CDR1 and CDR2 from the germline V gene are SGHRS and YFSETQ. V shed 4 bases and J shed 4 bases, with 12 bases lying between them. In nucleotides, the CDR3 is TGCGCCAGCAGCGTGGGGGGTTCAGGAAACACCATATATTTT. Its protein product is CASSVGGSGNTIYF. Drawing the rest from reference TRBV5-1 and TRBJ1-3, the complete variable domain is KAGVTQTPRYLIKTRGQQVTLSCSPISGHRSVSWYQQTPGQGLQFLFEYFSETQRNKGNFPGRFSGRQFSNSRSEMNVSTLELGDSALYLCASSVGGSGNTIYFGEGSWLTVV.

CDR3 in DNA: TGTGCCACCAGCAGAGATTTACTTACAAGCAACACTGAAGCTTTCTTT. The encoded protein is CATSRDLLTSNTEAFF. The chain combines TRBV15 with TRBJ1-1; D unclear. This CDR3 spans 16 amino acids. Per germline, CDR1 LNHNV and CDR2 YYDKDF (reference sequence). V lost 0 bases and J lost 2, with 13 bases in between.

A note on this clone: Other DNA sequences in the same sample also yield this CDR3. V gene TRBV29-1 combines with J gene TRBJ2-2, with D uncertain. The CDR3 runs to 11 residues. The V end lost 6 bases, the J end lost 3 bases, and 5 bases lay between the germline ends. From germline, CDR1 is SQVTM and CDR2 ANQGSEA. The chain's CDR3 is CSVRDTGELFF. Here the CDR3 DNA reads TGCAGCGTCCGGGACACCGGGGAGCTGTTTTTT.